These T cell receptor beta chains were read from a single sample in a study of regulatory T cells in long-lasting Graves disease. Using its own MiXCR run on the multiplex PCR reads, TCRdb lists one record per CDR3 protein. The repertoire holds over 400,000 distinct CDR3 sequences, 12% to 15% seen once, with around a sixth in the top ten. The same data also went into a second study, on T cells in Graves' hyperthyroidism and ophthalmopathy.

Here the sequenced sample was peripheral blood mononuclear cells (PBMCs), taken at new diagnosis, from a patient treated with antithyroid drugs. The receptors here all came from a woman aged 50 to 65 with Graves disease. The CDR3 runs from the conserved cysteine through the conserved F or W. D genes are given only for firm matches. Where a row states a size, it is once, few, many or the class of an expanded clone; other rows omit it.

many | . | TRBJ2-1 | TRBV6-1 | CASSVLPGLGYNEQFF | TGTGCCAGCAGTGTGCTACCGGGCCTGGGGTACAATGAGCAGTTCTTC
many | . | TRBJ2-4 | TRBV10-2 | CASSEPGQPKGNIQYF | TGCGCCAGCAGTGAGCCTGGACAGCCCAAGGGAAACATTCAGTACTTC
many | TRBD1 | TRBJ1-4 | TRBV18 | CASSPGTVKEKLFF | TGTGCCAGCTCACCCGGGACAGTTAAAGAAAAACTGTTTTTT
. | TRBD1 | TRBJ2-1 | TRBV11-1 | CVSSLVGQGYNEQFF | TGTGTCAGCAGCTTAGTGGGACAGGGTTACAATGAGCAGTTCTTC
many | TRBD1 | TRBJ2-7 | TRBV29-1 | CSVRSGTGGSYEQYF | TGCAGCGTTAGATCTGGGACAGGGGGTAGCTACGAGCAGTACTTC
many | . | TRBJ2-7 | TRBV20-1 | CSASEGAWGMGEQYF | TGCAGTGCTAGCGAGGGCGCCTGGGGGATGGGCGAGCAGTACTTC
many | TRBD2 | TRBJ2-1 | TRBV5-1 | CASSLSGTTAYNEQFF | TGCGCCAGCAGCCTGTCCGGGACTACGGCCTACAATGAGCAGTTCTTC
many | . | TRBJ1-6 | TRBV3-1 | CASSQENKNSPLHF | TGTGCCAGCAGCCAAGAAAACAAGAATTCACCCCTCCACTTT
. | . | TRBJ2-3 | TRBV5-1 | CASSLRANRILGAYTQYF | TGCGCCAGCAGCTTGCGTGCTAACAGGATTCTGGGAGCGTATACGCAGTATTTT
many | . | TRBJ2-7 | TRBV27 | CASQRTDPPYEQYF | TGTGCCAGCCAAAGGACGGATCCCCCCTACGAGCAGTACTTC
many | TRBD2 | TRBJ2-7 | TRBV19 | CASSATDRTSRPYEQYF | TGTGCCAGTAGCGCGACCGACAGGACTAGCCGACCCTACGAGCAGTACTTC
. | . | TRBJ2-7 | TRBV19 | CASSILGSAGPGEQYF | TGTGCCAGTAGTATTCTGGGATCAGCGGGTCCCGGCGAGCAGTACTTC
many | . | TRBJ1-5 | TRBV6-1 | CASNPGVNQPQHF | TGTGCCAGCAACCCAGGAGTCAATCAGCCCCAGCATTTT
many | TRBD2 | TRBJ2-1 | TRBV3-1 | CASSQDIAGYEQFF | TGTGCCAGCAGCCAAGATATAGCGGGCTATGAGCAGTTCTTC
many | . | TRBJ2-7 | TRBV28 | CASNGLGLSYEQYF | TGTGCCAGCAACGGACTGGGGCTCTCCTACGAGCAGTACTTC
few | TRBD2 | TRBJ2-5 | TRBV28 | CASGGGGETQYF | TGTGCCAGCGGTGGGGGGGGGGAGACCCAGTACTTC
many | . | TRBJ2-7 | TRBV6-2/TRBV6-3 | CASSYNGGTGEQYF | TGTGCCAGCAGTTACAATGGCGGGACGGGTGAGCAGTACTTC
many | TRBD1 | TRBJ1-1 | TRBV12-5 | CASGRDRENTEAFF | TGTGCTAGTGGACGGGACAGGGAGAACACTGAAGCTTTCTTT
. | TRBD2 | TRBJ2-7 | TRBV19 | CASSTSGTYEQYF | TGTGCCAGTAGTACTAGCGGGACCTACGAGCAGTACTTC
many | TRBD1 | TRBJ2-3 | TRBV28 | CASRTTTGASTDTQYF | TGTGCCAGCAGAACCACTACAGGGGCTAGCACAGATACGCAGTATTTT
. | TRBD2 | TRBJ2-7 | TRBV19 | CASSATELSGRAYEQYF | TGTGCCAGTAGTGCGACCGAACTGAGCGGGAGAGCCTACGAGCAGTACTTC
. | TRBD2 | TRBJ2-5 | TRBV28 | CASSLSLAGGGVLGETQYF | TGTGCCAGCAGTTTATCACTAGCGGGAGGAGGGGTACTGGGGGAGACCCAGTACTTC
many | . | TRBJ2-1 | TRBV5-1 | CASSSLGGGYNEQFF | TGCGCCAGCAGCTCCCTGGGCGGAGGCTACAATGAGCAGTTCTTC